This T cell receptor beta chain is drawn from a study of human T cells and chemical hapten exposure. General observations from the study: TCRs at high frequency, those above 1 in 1000, did not change with DPC sensitization. Alopecia in the donors means their immune response may deviate from healthy people's.

Library preparation tagged each individual cDNA molecule with a unique molecular identifier. In TCRdb, the RACE reads were re-called with MiXCR into one record per CDR3 protein. The repertoire includes roughly 380,000 distinct CDR3 sequences, nearly 5% of them detected once, and 2% to 2.5% sits in the top ten. Germline loops: CDR1 SGHRS, CDR2 YFSETQ. The CDR3 totals 14 residues. V was clipped by 5 bases and J by 1 base, with 12 bases between them. Time point of the sample: patch test 1, 2 weeks after DPC sensitization. Treatment here: therapeutic diphenylcyclopropenone sensitization with weekly scalp DPC. Total RNA was isolated from unfractionated whole blood. This clonotype was found many times. Antigen specificity is unknown.

Sequenced material: whole blood, taken in connection with sensitization to the hapten diphenylcyclopropenone (DPC). The chain uses TRBV5-1 and TRBJ1-1; D possibly corresponds to TRBD1 (5 bases). The receptor was derived from a woman aged 50 to 60 with alopecia areata. Some clones in this sample may be carry-over from other donors' samples. The CDR3 spells CASSSNTGNTEAFF. Here the CDR3 DNA reads TGCGCCAGCAGTTCAAATACAGGGAACACTGAAGCTTTCTTT.